Listed below are T cell receptor beta chains from one sample, sequenced in a study of T cell responses to AZD1222 COVID-19 vaccine. Assay used: immunoSEQ multiplex PCR; TCRdb lists only in-frame clones, some missing. In the table there are 95,000 to 150,000 clones, 75% to 90% of which are singletons. Sequencing was performed on peripheral blood, taken on day 0 of AZD1222 vaccination. The receptors originated from an adult in good health. The CDR3 runs from the conserved cysteine through the conserved F or W. The D gene is left open where the match is weak. Size values are once, few and many counts, or a class for expanded clones, and some rows have none.

d_call: -
j_call: TRBJ1-4
v_call: TRBV19
clone_size: once
cdr3_length: 12
cdr3_nt: TGTGCCAGTTCGGGGATTAGTGAAAAACTGTTTTTT
cdr3_aa: CASSGISEKLFF

d_call: -
j_call: TRBJ1-2
v_call: TRBV18
clone_size: -
cdr3_length: 13
cdr3_nt: TGTGCCAGCTCACGGGGGGAGAGGTATGGCTACACCTTC
cdr3_aa: CASSRGERYGYTF

d_call: -
j_call: TRBJ1-1
v_call: TRBV19
clone_size: -
cdr3_length: 13
cdr3_nt: TGTGCCAGTAGTATCCAACAGGGATCGGAAGCTTTCTTT
cdr3_aa: CASSIQQGSEAFF

d_call: -
j_call: TRBJ1-3
v_call: TRBV30
clone_size: -
cdr3_length: 14
cdr3_nt: TGTGCCTGGAGTGTACTTCTCTCCGGAAACACCATATATTTT
cdr3_aa: CAWSVLLSGNTIYF

d_call: -
j_call: TRBJ2-2
v_call: TRBV6-6
clone_size: -
cdr3_length: 16
cdr3_nt: TGTGCCAGCAGTTACTGGCGCGGTCCGAACACCGGGGAGCTGTTTTTT
cdr3_aa: CASSYWRGPNTGELFF

d_call: -
j_call: TRBJ2-2
v_call: TRBV21-1
clone_size: -
cdr3_length: 14
cdr3_nt: TGTGCCAGCAGCAACTGGACAAACACCGGGGAGCTGTTTTTT
cdr3_aa: CASSNWTNTGELFF

d_call: TRBD1
j_call: TRBJ1-5
v_call: TRBV2
clone_size: once
cdr3_length: 17
cdr3_nt: TGTGCCAGCAGAGGGGACAGGGGGCTTAGTAGGAATCAGCCCCAGCATTTT
cdr3_aa: CASRGDRGLSRNQPQHF

d_call: TRBD1
j_call: TRBJ1-2
v_call: TRBV30
clone_size: -
cdr3_length: 15
cdr3_nt: TGTGCCTGGAGGGGGACAGTACTTACTAACTATGGCTACACCTTC
cdr3_aa: CAWRGTVLTNYGYTF

d_call: -
j_call: TRBJ1-6
v_call: TRBV7-8
clone_size: -
cdr3_length: 15
cdr3_nt: TGTGCCAGCAGCTTAGTCTACAGGGCGGGTTCACCCCTCCACTTT
cdr3_aa: CASSLVYRAGSPLHF

d_call: -
j_call: TRBJ1-5
v_call: TRBV30
clone_size: -
cdr3_length: 13
cdr3_nt: TGTGCCTGGAGTGCCCTTGAAGGGCAGCCCCAGCATTTT
cdr3_aa: CAWSALEGQPQHF

d_call: -
j_call: TRBJ1-3
v_call: TRBV5-6
clone_size: -
cdr3_length: 15
cdr3_nt: TGTGCCAGCAGTTCGGGACGTGCAGTTGGAAACACCATATATTTT
cdr3_aa: CASSSGRAVGNTIYF

d_call: -
j_call: TRBJ2-3
v_call: TRBV6-5
clone_size: -
cdr3_length: 15
cdr3_nt: TGTGCCAGCAGTTACTCAGGGCGGAACACAGATACGCAGTATTTT
cdr3_aa: CASSYSGRNTDTQYF

d_call: -
j_call: TRBJ2-6
v_call: TRBV5-1
clone_size: -
cdr3_length: 16
cdr3_nt: TGCGCCAGCAGCCCACTGTACGGCTCTGGGGCCAACGTCCTGACTTTC
cdr3_aa: CASSPLYGSGANVLTF

d_call: -
j_call: TRBJ1-4
v_call: TRBV5-4
clone_size: few
cdr3_length: 14
cdr3_nt: TGTGCCAGCAGCTTGGAAGGAATTAATGAAAAACTGTTTTTT
cdr3_aa: CASSLEGINEKLFF

d_call: TRBD1
j_call: TRBJ2-3
v_call: TRBV19
clone_size: -
cdr3_length: 17
cdr3_nt: TGTGCCAGTAGTATCGGACAGGGACCAGCGCGACCAGATACGCAGTATTTT
cdr3_aa: CASSIGQGPARPDTQYF

d_call: -
j_call: TRBJ2-5
v_call: TRBV11-3
clone_size: -
cdr3_length: 13
cdr3_nt: TGTGCCAGCAGCTTGGGTTTACGGGAGACCCAGTACTTC
cdr3_aa: CASSLGLRETQYF

d_call: -
j_call: TRBJ2-1
v_call: TRBV5-4
clone_size: -
cdr3_length: 12
cdr3_nt: TGTGCCAGCAGCTCTGGGGCAAATGAGCAGTTCTTC
cdr3_aa: CASSSGANEQFF

d_call: -
j_call: TRBJ1-1
v_call: TRBV2
clone_size: once
cdr3_length: 14
cdr3_nt: TGTGCCAGCACGTCTTATGGGGCAAAAACTGAAGCTTTCTTT
cdr3_aa: CASTSYGAKTEAFF

d_call: -
j_call: TRBJ1-5
v_call: TRBV5-1
clone_size: -
cdr3_length: 15
cdr3_nt: TGCGCCAGCAGCTTGGGGGGAGACCCGGTACAGCCCCAGCATTTT
cdr3_aa: CASSLGGDPVQPQHF

d_call: -
j_call: TRBJ1-2
v_call: TRBV6-5
clone_size: once
cdr3_length: 15
cdr3_nt: TGTGCCAGCAGTTACTCGAAGGGTTTCGGGTATGGCTACACCTTC
cdr3_aa: CASSYSKGFGYGYTF

d_call: -
j_call: TRBJ1-2
v_call: TRBV6-5
clone_size: once
cdr3_length: 13
cdr3_nt: TGTGCCAGCACCACCGGGACTAACTATGGCTACACCTTC
cdr3_aa: CASTTGTNYGYTF

d_call: -
j_call: TRBJ2-2
v_call: TRBV24-1
clone_size: -
cdr3_length: 13
cdr3_nt: TGTGCCACCGGAGAGGGATCGACCGGGGAGCTGTTTTTT
cdr3_aa: CATGEGSTGELFF

d_call: -
j_call: TRBJ2-3
v_call: TRBV7-9
clone_size: -
cdr3_length: 17
cdr3_nt: TGTGCCAGCAGCTTAGGGGTAGGATACACTAGCACAGATACGCAGTATTTT
cdr3_aa: CASSLGVGYTSTDTQYF

d_call: TRBD2
j_call: TRBJ2-2
v_call: TRBV6-1
clone_size: -
cdr3_length: 15
cdr3_nt: TGTGCCAGCAGAACTAGCGGGAGGGCCGGCGGGGAGCTGTTTTTT
cdr3_aa: CASRTSGRAGGELFF

d_call: TRBD1
j_call: TRBJ1-2
v_call: TRBV7-3
clone_size: -
cdr3_length: 16
cdr3_nt: TGTGCCAGCAGCTTAGCTTGGACAGGGGGAGGCTATGGCTACACCTTC
cdr3_aa: CASSLAWTGGGYGYTF

d_call: -
j_call: TRBJ1-2
v_call: TRBV5-6
clone_size: -
cdr3_length: 14
cdr3_nt: TGTGCCAGCAGGCCCAGGGCCCCGCACTATGGCTACACCTTC
cdr3_aa: CASRPRAPHYGYTF

d_call: TRBD1
j_call: TRBJ1-2
v_call: TRBV6-2/TRBV6-3
clone_size: -
cdr3_length: 12
cdr3_nt: TGTGCCAGCAGTACCGGGACAGTGAGCTACACCTTC
cdr3_aa: CASSTGTVSYTF

d_call: -
j_call: TRBJ1-2
v_call: TRBV5-1
clone_size: -
cdr3_length: 16
cdr3_nt: TGCGCCAGCAGCTTGGCACCGGGGGTTAAAGACTATGGCTACACCTTC
cdr3_aa: CASSLAPGVKDYGYTF

d_call: TRBD1
j_call: TRBJ1-1
v_call: TRBV7-8
clone_size: -
cdr3_length: 13
cdr3_nt: TGTGCCAGCAAGGAACAGGGGGGGCCTGAAGCTTTCTTT
cdr3_aa: CASKEQGGPEAFF

d_call: -
j_call: TRBJ1-4
v_call: TRBV12-5
clone_size: -
cdr3_length: 13
cdr3_nt: TGTGCTCTCGGGACGGGCTATAATGAAAAACTGTTTTTT
cdr3_aa: CALGTGYNEKLFF

d_call: -
j_call: TRBJ2-2
v_call: TRBV7-9
clone_size: -
cdr3_length: 14
cdr3_nt: TGTGCCAGCATTAGGGTTTTGGGCACCGGGGAGCTGTTTTTT
cdr3_aa: CASIRVLGTGELFF

d_call: -
j_call: TRBJ2-6
v_call: TRBV6-5
clone_size: -
cdr3_length: 15
cdr3_nt: TGTGCCAGCAGACGACGGGCCTCCGGGGCCAACGTCCTGACTTTC
cdr3_aa: CASRRRASGANVLTF

d_call: -
j_call: TRBJ1-2
v_call: TRBV5-1
clone_size: -
cdr3_length: 14
cdr3_nt: TGCGCCAGCTCCGTCTTGGGCGATAACTATGGCTACACCTTC
cdr3_aa: CASSVLGDNYGYTF

d_call: -
j_call: TRBJ1-6
v_call: TRBV2
clone_size: -
cdr3_length: 15
cdr3_nt: TGTGCCAGCTCCCTCAGGGACGGAAATAATTCACCCCTCCACTTT
cdr3_aa: CASSLRDGNNSPLHF

d_call: TRBD1
j_call: TRBJ2-2
v_call: TRBV4-2
clone_size: -
cdr3_length: 16
cdr3_nt: TGTCCCCGCAGCCAAGACAGGGGGGGGTTGTCCGGGGAGCTGTTTTTT
cdr3_aa: CPRSQDRGGLSGELFF

d_call: TRBD1
j_call: TRBJ2-7
v_call: TRBV19
clone_size: -
cdr3_length: 20
cdr3_nt: TGTGCCAGTAGTATCCAGATCCTAGCCGGGGGGGACAGGGGAGGCTACGAGCAGTACTTC
cdr3_aa: CASSIQILAGGDRGGYEQYF

d_call: -
j_call: TRBJ1-4
v_call: TRBV15
clone_size: -
cdr3_length: 16
cdr3_nt: TGTGCCACCAGCAGAGATAGGGGGGCAGCTAATGAAAAACTGTTTTTT
cdr3_aa: CATSRDRGAANEKLFF

d_call: -
j_call: TRBJ2-1
v_call: TRBV19
clone_size: -
cdr3_length: 13
cdr3_nt: TGTGCCAGTAGTACTAGCCGTTACAATGAGCAGTTCTTC
cdr3_aa: CASSTSRYNEQFF

d_call: -
j_call: TRBJ1-5
v_call: TRBV29-1
clone_size: -
cdr3_length: 13
cdr3_nt: TGCAGCGTTGGCACCAATAGCAATCAGCCCCAGCATTTT
cdr3_aa: CSVGTNSNQPQHF

d_call: TRBD2
j_call: TRBJ2-5
v_call: TRBV5-4
clone_size: -
cdr3_length: 16
cdr3_nt: TGTGCCAGCAGCTTCGGGACTAGCGGCACCGGAGAGACCCAGTACTTC
cdr3_aa: CASSFGTSGTGETQYF

d_call: -
j_call: TRBJ1-2
v_call: TRBV28
clone_size: -
cdr3_length: 12
cdr3_nt: TGTGCCAGCAGTAAGGGACTTTATGGCTACACCTTC
cdr3_aa: CASSKGLYGYTF

d_call: -
j_call: TRBJ1-2
v_call: TRBV6-5
clone_size: -
cdr3_length: 15
cdr3_nt: TGTGCCAGCAGTTACTCAGGACAGTTGAACTATGGCTACACCTTC
cdr3_aa: CASSYSGQLNYGYTF

d_call: TRBD2
j_call: TRBJ2-3
v_call: TRBV5-1
clone_size: -
cdr3_length: 16
cdr3_nt: TGCGCCAGCATCCCACTAGCGGGGGGCCCCACAGATACGCAGTATTTT
cdr3_aa: CASIPLAGGPTDTQYF

d_call: -
j_call: TRBJ2-3
v_call: TRBV27
clone_size: -
cdr3_length: 14
cdr3_nt: TGTGCCAGCAGGACTGGGCTCTCGGTTAATACGCAGTATTTT
cdr3_aa: CASRTGLSVNTQYF

d_call: -
j_call: TRBJ2-4
v_call: TRBV24-1
clone_size: -
cdr3_length: 15
cdr3_nt: TGTGCCACCAGTGATTTCTCGGGAGACAAAAACATTCAGTACTTC
cdr3_aa: CATSDFSGDKNIQYF

d_call: -
j_call: TRBJ1-5
v_call: TRBV19
clone_size: -
cdr3_length: 14
cdr3_nt: TGTGCCAGTAGTGCGGCCCAACCCAATCAGCCCCAGCATTTT
cdr3_aa: CASSAAQPNQPQHF

d_call: -
j_call: TRBJ1-1
v_call: TRBV6-5
clone_size: once
cdr3_length: 14
cdr3_nt: TGTGCCAGCAGTTACACAGGATCGCACACTGAAGCTTTCTTT
cdr3_aa: CASSYTGSHTEAFF

d_call: -
j_call: TRBJ1-3
v_call: TRBV2
clone_size: -
cdr3_length: 14
cdr3_nt: TGTGCCAGCAGGGTAGGCCACTCTGGAAACACCATATATTTT
cdr3_aa: CASRVGHSGNTIYF

d_call: -
j_call: TRBJ2-1
v_call: TRBV5-1
clone_size: -
cdr3_length: 15
cdr3_nt: TGCGCCAGCAGCTCGGGGGCTAGTGCCGGCAATGAGCAGTTCTTC
cdr3_aa: CASSSGASAGNEQFF

d_call: -
j_call: TRBJ1-3
v_call: TRBV19
clone_size: -
cdr3_length: 17
cdr3_nt: TGTGCCAGTAGTATAAAATGGACATCCGTGGTTGGAAACACCATATATTTT
cdr3_aa: CASSIKWTSVVGNTIYF

d_call: -
j_call: TRBJ2-1
v_call: TRBV5-5
clone_size: -
cdr3_length: 16
cdr3_nt: TGTGCCAGCAGCTTGGCGGGGGAGGTATCCTACAATGAGCAGTTCTTC
cdr3_aa: CASSLAGEVSYNEQFF

d_call: TRBD2
j_call: TRBJ2-5
v_call: TRBV3-1/TRBV3-2
clone_size: -
cdr3_length: 14
cdr3_nt: TGTGCCAGCAGCCAGCGGGGGGCAGAAGAGACCCAGTACTTC
cdr3_aa: CASSQRGAEETQYF

d_call: -
j_call: TRBJ1-2
v_call: TRBV7-2
clone_size: -
cdr3_length: 13
cdr3_nt: TGTGCCAGCAGCCCAGGAATCCAGCAGGGCTACACCTTC
cdr3_aa: CASSPGIQQGYTF

d_call: -
j_call: TRBJ2-7
v_call: TRBV6-4
clone_size: -
cdr3_length: 13
cdr3_nt: TGTGCCAGCGGGGGGGGGCGAGACTACGAGCAGTACTTC
cdr3_aa: CASGGGRDYEQYF

d_call: -
j_call: TRBJ2-7
v_call: TRBV6-1
clone_size: once
cdr3_length: 11
cdr3_nt: TGTGCCAGCAGTGAACCCCGTAAGCAGTACTTC
cdr3_aa: CASSEPRKQYF